This passage covers 12 T cell receptor beta chains from one sample sequenced in a study of blood T cell repertoires in COVID-19. The assay was immunoSEQ multiplex PCR, and TCRdb's table has in-frame clones only and misses some. This sample carries 200,000 to 300,000 clones, under 85% of them seen once, and the ten largest clones take less than 6.5%. The sample taken for sequencing was peripheral blood. The source is a human donor in a cohort sampled during active COVID-19.

The rearrangement joins TRBV18 to TRBJ2-3; 9 positions agree with TRBD1. CDR1 is KGHSH, CDR2 LQKENI, per germline. V shed 8 bases and J 5 bases; nucleotides not matched to a gene: 8. This CDR3 is 14 amino acids long. CDR3 DNA sequence: TGTGCCAGCATAAGGACAGGGGCGGAAGATACGCAGTATTTT. Protein product: CASIRTGAEDTQYF.

This sequence joins TRBV15 and TRBJ2-1, with TRBD2 matching 9 bases. This CDR3 has 18 amino acids. The V gene's germline CDR1 is LNHNV and CDR2 YYDKDF (reference sequence). V was pared by 0 bases and J by 4 bases, with 10 bases of the junction left unmatched. CDR3 loop: CATSRDRELAGSYNEQFF. The CDR3 coding sequence is TGTGCCACCAGCAGAGATAGAGAGCTAGCGGGATCTTACAATGAGCAGTTCTTC.

The chain joins TRBV7-9 to TRBJ2-3; possible D gene TRBD2, 7 bases. CDR1 and CDR2 (germline): SEHNR, FQNEAQ (reference sequence). The length of the CDR3 is 13 residues. Trimming removed 9 bases at V and 4 bases at J, with 14 bases between. CDR3 nucleotide sequence: TGTGCCAGTGGAACGGGGGGCTCAGATACGCAGTATTTT. Protein: CASGTGGSDTQYF.

CDR3 residues: CASETETYGYTF. Here the CDR3 DNA reads TGTGCCAGTGAAACAGAAACCTATGGCTACACCTTC. This chain links TRBV19 with TRBJ1-2; D is unclear. The CDR3 is made up of 12 amino acids. Trimming took 8 bases from V and 4 from J, leaving 11 bases between them. Germline V lookup: CDR1 LNHDA, CDR2 SQIVND (reference sequence).

This CDR3 reads CAISESPPPADQPQHF. CDR3 nucleotides: TGTGCCATCAGTGAGTCGCCCCCGCCTGCGGATCAGCCCCAGCATTTT. The rearrangement links TRBV10-3 to TRBJ1-5, with no clear D. The V end was cut by 0 bases, the J end by 5 bases, with 14 bases between. The CDR3 totals 16 residues. Germline CDR1 reads ENHRY; CDR2 reads SYGVKD.

This chain joins TRBV2 and TRBJ1-6; D is ambiguous. The CDR3 is made up of 13 amino acids. Between the trimmed V and J ends, which lost 6 bases and 5 bases, there was a span of 8 bases. Germline V gives CDR1 SNHLY, CDR2 FYNNEI. The chain's CDR3 is CASRWADNSPLHF. CDR3 nucleotide sequence: TGTGCCAGCAGGTGGGCCGATAATTCACCCCTCCACTTT. Combining the CDR3 with reference TRBV2 and TRBJ1-6 gives the whole variable domain EPEVTQTPSHQVTQMGQEVILRCVPISNHLYFYWYRQILGQKVEFLVSFYNNEISEKSEIFDDQFSVERPDGSNFTLKIRSTKLEDSAMYFCASRWADNSPLHFGNGTRLTVT.

This clone came up a few times. This sequence joins TRBV10-1 and TRBJ2-7; 7 nucleotides line up with TRBD1. Germline CDR1 reads WNHNN; CDR2 reads SYGVQD (reference sequence). The CDR3 spans 14 residues. V was pared by 3 bases and J by 5 bases, with 7 bases of the junction left unmatched. The DNA of the CDR3 is TGCGCCAGCAGTGATGAACAGGGGTTCAACGAGCAGTACTTC. It yields the protein CASSDEQGFNEQYF.

The chain is built from TRBV19 and TRBJ2-2; D possibly corresponds to TRBD2 (5 bases). In germline, CDR1 is LNHDA, CDR2 SQIVND (reference sequence). This CDR3 is built from 16 residues. Trimming removed 3 bases at V and 1 base at J, with 12 bases between. The CDR3 DNA sequence: TGTGCCAGTAGTATTTACGCGGGCTTGAACACCGGGGAGCTGTTTTTT. It specifies CASSIYAGLNTGELFF.

This chain joins TRBV10-3 and TRBJ2-7, with TRBD2 as a possible D gene (6 bases). V was pared by 0 bases and J by 2 bases, with 14 bases between. The CDR3 loop spans 16 amino acids. Germline V gene lookup returns CDR1 ENHRY and CDR2 SYGVKD. The CDR3 loop reads CAISESNLRGTYEQYF. CDR3 bases: TGTGCCATCAGTGAGTCGAATTTGCGGGGTACCTACGAGCAGTACTTC.

The chain recombines TRBV15 with TRBJ1-5, with 8 bases lining up with TRBD1. The germline V gene has CDR1 LNHNV and CDR2 YYDKDF (reference sequence). The CDR3 extends over 17 amino acids. V shed 0 bases and J 2 bases; nucleotides not matched to a gene: 6. The chain's CDR3 is CATSRDQTGAGNQPQHF. DNA of the CDR3: TGTGCCACCAGCAGAGATCAGACAGGGGCTGGCAATCAGCCCCAGCATTTT.

In this sample, this clone turned up once. This chain connects TRBV29-1 to TRBJ1-1, with 10 bases identical to TRBD1. Germline CDR1 is SQVTM and CDR2 is ANQGSEA. V dropped 5 bases and J dropped 6; count of bases not matched to a gene: 6. The CDR3 is made up of 13 amino acids. CDR3 coding DNA: TGCAGCGTTCCGGGACAGGGGATCGCTGAAGCTTTCTTT. Its translation: CSVPGQGIAEAFF.

The chain employs TRBV2 and TRBJ1-5; no definite D call. The CDR3 covers 16 residues. Germline CDR1 SNHLY, CDR2 FYNNEI. The germline V and J ends were trimmed by 7 bases and 2 bases, with 18 bases remaining between them. The CDR3 sequence is CASTAESGIGNQPQHF. CDR3 in DNA: TGTGCCAGCACGGCGGAGTCGGGAATCGGCAATCAGCCCCAGCATTTT.